This T cell receptor beta chain was profiled in a study of cytomegalovirus exposure and HLA in healthy donors. Study context: It was reported in a later analysis that the same platform had been used for the 120 validation repertoires as for the approximately 670 first-cohort repertoires.

Some clones are missing from TCRdb's copy, which holds only in-frame ones; the method was immunoSEQ multiplex PCR. The sample carries roughly 130,000 clones, roughly 89% recorded once. This clone was seen only once. Its antigen is unknown. V shed 0 bases and J 4 bases; nucleotides not matched to a gene: 3. The CDR3 sequence is 14 residues long. Germline V CDR1 and CDR2: SEHNR, FQNEAQ (reference sequence). Findings of the study overall: Specific recognition of CMV antigens was confirmed in vitro for three chains (all CMV-associated).

The V gene is TRBV7-9, the J gene TRBJ2-7; 7 nucleotides line up with TRBD2. Sequenced: PBMCs. This TCR derives from a woman between 18 and 30 years old in good health and CMV-seropositive. The CDR3 sequence is CASSLAGREYEQYF. The CDR3 DNA follows: TGTGCCAGCAGCTTAGCAGGGAGGGAATACGAGCAGTACTTC.